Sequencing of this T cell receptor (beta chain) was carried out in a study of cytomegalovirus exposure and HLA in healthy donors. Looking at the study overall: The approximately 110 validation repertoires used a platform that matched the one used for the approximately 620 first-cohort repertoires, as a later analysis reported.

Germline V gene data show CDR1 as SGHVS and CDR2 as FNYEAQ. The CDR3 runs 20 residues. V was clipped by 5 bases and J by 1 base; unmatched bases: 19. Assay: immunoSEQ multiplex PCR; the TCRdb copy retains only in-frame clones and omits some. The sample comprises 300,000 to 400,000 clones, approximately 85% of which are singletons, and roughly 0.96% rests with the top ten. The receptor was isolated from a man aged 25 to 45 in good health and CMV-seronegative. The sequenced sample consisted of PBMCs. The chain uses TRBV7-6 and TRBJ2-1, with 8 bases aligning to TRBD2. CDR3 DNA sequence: TGTGCCAGCAGCCTTAAAATGCCGGGACTAGACCTTATGTCCTACAATGAGCAGTTCTTC. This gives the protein CASSLKMPGLDLMSYNEQFF.